The source of this T cell receptor (beta chain) is a study of shared clonotypes between healthy human individuals. The wider study: In total, the donors were two women and a few men aged 18 to 49.

Study-wide results and caveats: Sampling covered blood only; tissue repertoires likely differ. Read depth was anticipated to influence clonotype sharing among donors.

Ten immunoSEQ deep assay plates held the unsorted PBMC DNA. Data came from immunoSEQ multiplex PCR; TCRdb stores just in-frame clones and leaves some out. The table shows some 480,000 clones, with around 79% occurring only once. The ends lost 2 bases at V and 4 bases at J; junction bases unmatched: 5. The CDR3 length is 15 residues. Germline V CDR1 and CDR2: SGHVS, FQNEAQ. Notes on this clone: What it binds is unknown.

This chain uses TRBV7-8 with TRBJ2-7; 10 bases align to TRBD2. The receptor comes from a woman in her forties in good health. Some clones in this sample may be carry-over from other donors' samples. Sequenced: PBMCs. Here the CDR3 reads CASSLLAGVSYEQYF. The CDR3, as DNA: TGTGCCAGCAGCTTACTAGCGGGAGTATCTTACGAGCAGTACTTC.